The rows below give T cell receptor beta chains drawn from one sample of a study of T cells in Graves' hyperthyroidism and ophthalmopathy. MiXCR was run by TCRdb on the multiplex PCR reads, yielding one entry per CDR3 protein. This sample has a few hundred thousand distinct CDR3 sequences, with approximately 14% found just once. The sample consisted of blood. These receptors all stem from a woman under 30 with Graves' hyperthyroidism. CDR3s leave out the opening cysteine and the closing phenylalanine or tryptophan. A row's size may be missing; if present it is once, few, many or a size class.

TRBV11-3	14	TRBJ2-5	many	ASSSDRGLQTETQY
TRBV20-1	12	TRBJ2-3	-	SARTGPYTDTQY
TRBV7-3	12	TRBJ1-6	few	ASSLGTPNSPLH
TRBV14	13	TRBJ1-2	-	ASSPEGVPIHGYT
TRBV7-8	13	TRBJ2-2	many	ASSPLSGDTGELF
TRBV6-1	12	TRBJ1-5	many	ASSEIYADQPQH
TRBV19	12	TRBJ1-2	many	ASSIDRGNYGYT
TRBV6-1	12	TRBJ2-5	many	ASRVQGGKETQY
TRBV6-1	14	TRBJ2-1	few	VSRARGPSSYNEQF
TRBV11-2	14	TRBJ2-3	-	ASSLTGGGATDTQY
TRBV5-1	15	TRBJ2-1	many	ASTDTDSGESYNEQF
TRBV9	14	TRBJ2-1	many	ASSVAGTGMTYEQF
TRBV24-1	14	TRBJ2-1	many	ATSDYVAGGRDEQF
TRBV10-1	11	TRBJ2-2	-	ASRQGGTGELF
TRBV6-1	12	TRBJ2-5	many	ASSERRGKETQY
TRBV20-1	12	TRBJ2-2	-	SAWDLADTGELF
TRBV6-2/TRBV6-3	13	TRBJ2-7	many	ASSYSSEVRGEQY
TRBV20-1	12	TRBJ2-1	many	SATLGLVDNEQF
TRBV13	14	TRBJ2-7	many	ASSLSSGAGSYEQY
TRBV4-2	12	TRBJ2-7	-	ASSQDPTGMGQY
TRBV2	12	TRBJ1-2	many	ASSLGQSDYGYT
TRBV2	12	TRBJ1-5	many	ASSEYQGGQPQH
TRBV28	10	TRBJ1-3	many	ASKEGRNTIY
TRBV6-5	15	TRBJ2-7	-	ASSFRWGQGAPYEQY